These 8 T cell receptor beta chains were all obtained from the same sample, sequenced in a study of human T cells and chemical hapten exposure. Time point defined: pre-sensitization, week 0. Treatment noted: therapeutic diphenylcyclopropenone sensitization with weekly scalp DPC. TCRdb reanalysed the RACE reads using MiXCR and keeps one entry per CDR3 protein. The sample has around 180,000 distinct CDR3 sequences, almost 30% seen once; the top ten hold less than 3.5%. Sequencing used whole blood, obtained in connection with sensitization to the hapten diphenylcyclopropenone (DPC). The receptors here all came from a woman in her thirties with alopecia areata. Some clones in this sample may be carry-over from other donors' samples.

This clonotype was recorded a few times. J is TRBJ1-5 and V is TRBV28, with D possibly being TRBD1 (6 bases). The CDR3 spans 14 residues. Germline V gene sequence: CDR1 MDHEN, CDR2 SYDVKM. Trimming took off 0 bases at V and 11 bases at J, with 14 bases between the two ends. CDR3 sequence (DNA): TGTGCCAGCAGTTTATGGGGGGCCGGTCTGGCCCAGCATTTT. Encoded protein: CASSLWGAGLAQHF.

The chain couples TRBV7-2 to TRBJ2-3; D unclear. CDR3 length: 14 amino acids. Per germline, CDR1 SGHTA and CDR2 FQGNSA. Trimming took off 1 base at V and 2 bases at J, with 7 bases between the two ends. CDR3 sequence reads: CASSLVRVTDTQYF. The CDR3 DNA reads as TGTGCCAGCAGCTTAGTTCGAGTCACAGATACGCAGTATTTT. Full variable domain (missing parts from reference TRBV7-2 and TRBJ2-3): GAGVSQSPSNKVTEKGKDVELRCDPISGHTALYWYRQSLGQGLEFLIYFQGNSAPDKSGLPSDRFSAERTGGSVSTLTIQRTQQEDSAVYLCASSLVRVTDTQYFGPGTRLTVL.

V and J are TRBV5-5 and TRBJ1-5; D may be TRBD1 (6 bases). Germline CDR1 is SGHKS and CDR2 is YYEKEE (reference sequence). This CDR3 has 15 amino acids. V gave up 0 bases and J gave up 4 bases, with 11 bases separating them. CDR3 in DNA: TGTGCCAGCAGCTTGGCCGGGGGCCCGAATCAGCCCCAGCATTTT. Its translation: CASSLAGGPNQPQHF.

This chain joins TRBV2 and TRBJ2-5, with 7 bases fitting TRBD2. Germline V gene sequence: CDR1 SNHLY, CDR2 FYNNEI. This CDR3 is 13 amino acids long. V lost 6 bases to trimming and J lost 4 bases; unmatched junction nucleotides: 5. The CDR3 sequence is CASSGLVRETQYF. CDR3 in DNA: TGTGCCAGCAGCGGACTAGTCAGAGAGACCCAGTACTTC.

The chain is built from TRBV10-3 and TRBJ2-1; the D is unclear. The CDR3 consists of 13 residues. Germline loops: CDR1 ENHRY, CDR2 SYGVKD. Trimming pared 0 bases from V and 9 bases from J, leaving 9 bases between. The DNA of the CDR3 is TGTGCCATCAGTGAGTCGAATTTGGGTGAGCAGTTCTTC. Residues: CAISESNLGEQFF.

This clonotype came up a few times. The chain is built from TRBV5-5 and TRBJ2-7, with TRBD1 matching 9 bases. This CDR3 has 14 residues. Germline-derived CDR1 and CDR2 are SGHKS and YYEKEE (reference sequence). The J segment lost 2 bases and the V segment lost 1 base, leaving 1 base of the junction unmatched. The CDR3 region has the DNA TGTGCCAGCAGCTTGAGACAGGGGGCCTACGAGCAGTACTTC. Encoded protein: CASSLRQGAYEQYF.

This clonotype showed up just a few times. J is TRBJ1-6 and V is TRBV19; D uncertain. Germline lookup yields CDR1 LNHDA and CDR2 SQIVND (reference sequence). This CDR3 has 13 residues. V shed 7 bases and J shed 14 bases, with 18 bases lying between them. DNA for the CDR3: TGTGCCAGTAAAAGGGAGGACGGAGGAACCCTCCACTTT. It specifies CASKREDGGTLHF.

This clonotype was recorded a few times. The V and J genes are TRBV5-1 and TRBJ1-1, with D possibly matching TRBD1 (5 bases). This CDR3 spans 16 amino acids. CDR1 SGHRS and CDR2 YFSETQ come from the germline V gene. V shed 0 bases and J shed 4 bases, with 16 bases lying between them. The CDR3 bases are TGCGCCAGCAGCTTGGGAGACAGACCCCCGGCCACTGAAGCTTTCTTT. This codes for CASSLGDRPPATEAFF.